This entry concerns a single T cell receptor (beta chain). The sample originates from a study of blood T cell repertoires in COVID-19. Study-level information: Sources were T cells, B-cell-depleted T cells, or PBMCs; the material itself was cDNA or gDNA.

Looked up from germline, CDR1 is ENHRY and CDR2 is SYGVKD. Between the trimmed V and J ends, which lost 3 bases and 4 bases, there was a span of 12 bases. The CDR3 extends over 14 amino acids. Original methodology: Amplification of reference gene primers provided the estimated nucleated cell counts. Produced via immunoSEQ multiplex PCR; TCRdb's table is partial and in-frame only. V and J calls and clone size come straight from that table; D and trimming were deduced from the DNA. The table records roughly 220,000 clones, 80% to 85% of them present only once. What was sequenced was peripheral blood. The TCR sequence derives from an elderly woman with COVID-19, enrolled during active disease. V is TRBV10-3 and J is TRBJ1-1, with no clear D. The CDR3 bases are TGTGCCATCAGTGATCCGGGGTCGGGCACTGAAGCTTTCTTT. It is translated as CAISDPGSGTEAFF.